This entry is about one T cell receptor (beta chain). This record comes from a study of blood T cell repertoires in COVID-19. Between the trimmed V and J ends, which lost 0 bases and 6 bases, there was a span of 10 bases. Germline V gene sequence: CDR1 LNHNV, CDR2 YYDKDF (reference sequence). CDR3 length equals 14 residues. Methods used by the authors: Amplification of reference gene primers was used by the study to estimate nucleated cell counts. The assay was immunoSEQ multiplex PCR, and TCRdb's table has in-frame clones only and misses some. That table is the source of V, J and clone size, and D and trimming were worked out from the DNA. This table holds approximately 150,000 clones, around 89% found once.

The chain uses TRBV15 and TRBJ2-3, with D possibly matching TRBD2 (6 bases). The material sequenced was peripheral blood. The origin of this receptor is a human donor in a cohort sampled during active COVID-19. The CDR3 region has the DNA TGTGCCACCAGCAGAGAGACTAGGGGTGATACGCAGTATTTT. Translated: CATSRETRGDTQYF.